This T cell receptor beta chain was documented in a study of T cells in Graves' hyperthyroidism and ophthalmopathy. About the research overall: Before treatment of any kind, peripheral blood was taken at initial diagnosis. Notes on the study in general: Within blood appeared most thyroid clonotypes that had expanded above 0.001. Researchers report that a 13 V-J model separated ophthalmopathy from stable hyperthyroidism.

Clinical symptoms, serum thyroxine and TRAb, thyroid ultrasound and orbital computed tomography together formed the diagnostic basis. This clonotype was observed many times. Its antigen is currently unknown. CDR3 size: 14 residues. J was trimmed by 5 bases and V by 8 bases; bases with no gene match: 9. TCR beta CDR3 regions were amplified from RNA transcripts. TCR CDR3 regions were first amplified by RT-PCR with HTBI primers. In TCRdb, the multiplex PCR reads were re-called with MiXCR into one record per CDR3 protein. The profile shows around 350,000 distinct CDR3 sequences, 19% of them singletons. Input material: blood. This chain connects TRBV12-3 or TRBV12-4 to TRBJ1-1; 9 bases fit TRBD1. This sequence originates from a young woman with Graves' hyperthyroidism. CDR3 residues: CASLEGTGRTEAFF. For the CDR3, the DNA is TGTGCCAGCTTGGAGGGGACAGGGCGGACTGAAGCTTTCTTT.